This TCR beta chain was identified in a study of blood T cells in healthy people across ages. This CDR3 comprises 16 residues. The germline gives CDR1 LNHNV, CDR2 YYDKDF (reference sequence). The V end was cut by 0 bases, the J end by 5 bases, with 11 bases between. For the second PCR, which ran for about 7 to 11 cycles, a sample-barcoded 5' primer and a J-beta primer mix were used. TCRdb ran MiXCR on the 5' RACE reads and lists one entry per CDR3 protein. The sample includes more than 500,000 distinct CDR3 sequences, 27% of them seen just once. This clonotype has only a few counts. The V and J genes are TRBV15 and TRBJ1-6, with D perhaps matching TRBD1 (5 bases). Sequencing used blood. The sequence was obtained from a woman between 65 and 79 years old in good health. This CDR3 is CATSREVGTNNSPLHF. In DNA, the CDR3 is TGTGCCACCAGCAGAGAGGTTGGGACTAATAATTCACCCCTCCACTTT.